What follows is one TCR beta chain and its context. Many counts were recorded for this clonotype. Its antigen is unknown. No much larger clone is present one base from it, and per-base qualities are unavailable. The TCR beta CDR3 regions were amplified from RNA transcripts. A first-round RT-PCR of the TCR CDR3 used the HTBI primer set with the Qiagen OneStep RT-PCR kit. Libraries were constructed in a second round of multiplex PCR, after which size selection and purification were performed. The libraries were sequenced on an Illumina HiSeq2000 using paired-end 100 bp reads. As for the authors' bioinformatics: SOAPnuke was used to process the raw data, removing reads that contained adapters or uncalled bases, had a mean Phred below 15, or lacked an exact match to the constant primer or identifier. COPE v1.2.5 was used to merge the high-quality paired reads, and each unique nucleotide sequence was defined as a clonotype. MiTCR v1.1 was used to align the clonotypes against IMGT TRBV, TRBD and TRBJ reference segments. The analysis included only V-J combinations with a frequency above 0.0001, which together covered more than 98% of the repertoires. The TCS score was defined as the ratio of F50 (clonal expansion) to E x V (chaos), calculated using BLOSUM62-based TCRdist between CDR3 peptides within each V-J. Welch's t-statistics and random forest reduced 500 to 550 V-J features to 13, which were used in a naive Bayes classifier (R e1071). The raw public reads went through TCRdb reprocessing: fastp at Q25, MiXCR clone calling, in-frame beta chains kept. Each CDR3 protein gets just one entry, which takes the most common genes and DNA from the rows behind it. These V and J calls are TCRdb output, not the study's own analysis. Within this sample are more than 350,000 distinct CDR3 sequences, with roughly 15% of them counted one time only. The ten largest make up approximately 19% of the sample.

In the ophthalmopathy patients, disease was moderately to severely active, with a Clinical Activity Score of 3 or more, a NOSPECS grade of 4 or more, and a duration of less than 3 months. The study excluded patients with uncontrolled infections, other autoimmune diseases, pregnancy or lactation. Diagnoses relied on clinical symptoms, serum thyroxine and TRAb, thyroid ultrasound and orbital computed tomography. Ficoll-Paque density gradient centrifugation was used to isolate PBMCs from approximately 11 ml of fresh peripheral blood. Trizol reagent was used to extract total RNA, and RNA quality was then checked on an Agilent 2100 Bioanalyzer. CDR1 and CDR2 are read off the germline V gene as SGHRS and YFSETQ. Cut back by 4 bases and 4 bases, the V and J ends lie 18 bases apart. The CDR3 holds 15 amino acids from the cysteine to the phenylalanine. Here the CDR3 DNA is all that survives: 45 bases in frame from base 1.

The data are from a study of T cells in Graves' hyperthyroidism and ophthalmopathy (dated by TCRdb to between 2018 and 2020). Regarding the study in general: Peripheral blood samples were taken at initial diagnosis, before any treatment was given. After blood sampling, hyperthyroidism patients were treated with methimazole at a starting dose of 30 mg daily, and ophthalmopathy patients were treated with high-dose intravenous methylprednisolone. The 75 to 100 discovery patients were divided at random into training and test sets in a 7:3 ratio. The paper describes TCR Vbeta CDR3 sequencing of around 140 peripheral blood samples, made up of 40 to 45 ophthalmopathy patients, over 70 hyperthyroidism patients and 17 progressor patients. An independent validation cohort of fewer than 20 hyperthyroidism patients and some 15 patients who later progressed to ophthalmopathy tested prospective prediction of ophthalmopathy. Thyroid tissue and blood T-cell repertoires from over 5 Graves' hyperthyroidism patients were also compared in the study. To identify distinguishing TCR V-J signatures, a discovery cohort of about a hundred patients was used, comprising roughly 45 with Graves' ophthalmopathy and approximately 57 with stable Graves' hyperthyroidism. Beyond this particular receptor, the publication reports: Blood samples also contained most of the expanded thyroid clonotypes (frequency above 0.001), which suggests that blood repertoires may reflect thyroid immune responses. During validation, the model predicted progression to ophthalmopathy a median of around 7 months ahead of onset, with around 71% sensitivity and 72.22% specificity. No statistical method was used to fix the sample size in advance, and group allocation was not hidden from the investigators. A model built on a 13 V-J signature distinguished ophthalmopathy from stable hyperthyroidism, reaching about 89% sensitivity and about 81% specificity in cross-validation and 80%/75% in testing.

The sequenced sample consisted of blood. The V and J genes are TRBV5-1 and TRBJ2-7; a weak D assignment points to TRBD2 (6 bases agree). The sequence derives from an older woman with Graves' ophthalmopathy. The nucleotide sequence is given as TGCGCCAGCAGCCCTGGTCGGGGGTCTTCGTACGAGCAGTACTTC. This is translated as CASSPGRGSSYEQYF.